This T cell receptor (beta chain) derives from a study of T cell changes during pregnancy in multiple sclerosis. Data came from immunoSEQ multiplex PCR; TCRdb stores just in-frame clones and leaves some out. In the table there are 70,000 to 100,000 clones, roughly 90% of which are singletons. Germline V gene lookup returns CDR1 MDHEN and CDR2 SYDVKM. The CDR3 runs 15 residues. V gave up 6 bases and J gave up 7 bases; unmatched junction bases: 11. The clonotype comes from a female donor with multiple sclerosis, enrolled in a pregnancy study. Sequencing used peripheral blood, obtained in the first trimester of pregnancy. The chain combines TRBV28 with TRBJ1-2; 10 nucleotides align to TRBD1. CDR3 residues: CASSPLLRTGGGYTF. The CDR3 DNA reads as TGTGCCAGCAGCCCACTACTTCGGACAGGGGGTGGCTACACCTTC.